This T cell receptor (beta chain) was identified in a study of circulating tumor DNA in untreated peripheral T-cell lymphoma. Details on this clone: Its specificity is unknown.

Study observations and caveats: Tumor-specific clonotypes were found in roughly three quarters of patients.

The CDR3 is made up of 14 amino acids. Trimming pared 3 bases from V and 8 bases from J, leaving 19 bases between. From germline, CDR1 is GTSNPN and CDR2 SVGIG (reference sequence). The tumor tissue sample was taken at baseline before any treatment. Profiled with immunoSEQ multiplex PCR; TCRdb holds only in-frame clones, not every one. Among some 8,700 clones, roughly 80% were seen once, and the ten largest hold about 1.9%. The sequenced sample was tumor tissue. The clonotype originates from a human donor with peripheral T-cell lymphoma. This chain connects TRBV30 to TRBJ1-2; maybe TRBD1 (5 bases). CDR3 coding DNA: TGTGCCTGGAGATCTGGGACTGGGTTTTTAGGCTACACCTTC. Translation: CAWRSGTGFLGYTF.